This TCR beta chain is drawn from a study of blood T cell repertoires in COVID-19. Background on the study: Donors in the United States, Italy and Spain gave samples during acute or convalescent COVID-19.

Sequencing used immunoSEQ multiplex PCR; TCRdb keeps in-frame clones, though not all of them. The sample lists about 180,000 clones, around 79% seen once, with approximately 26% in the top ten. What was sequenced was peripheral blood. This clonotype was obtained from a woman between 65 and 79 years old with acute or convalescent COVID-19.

The CDR3 here is CAISGSGTEKYEQYF. CDR3 DNA: TGTGCCATCAGTGGATCCGGGACAGAGAAATACGAGCAGTACTTC. This chain joins TRBV10-3 and TRBJ2-7; the match to TRBD1 covers 7 bases. The ends lost 4 bases at V and 4 bases at J; junction bases unmatched: 10. Germline loops: CDR1 ENHRY, CDR2 SYGVKD. The CDR3 spans 15 residues.